This TCR beta chain was captured by sequencing in a study of a mutant IDH1 vaccine in newly diagnosed glioma. Study-level information: Vaccine administration was initiated 4-6 weeks following radiotherapy alone, or with temozolomide cycles. The earlier regimen, radiotherapy, temozolomide, or both, was most often both.

Clones were sequenced by immunoSEQ multiplex PCR, and TCRdb holds only the in-frame ones, with some missing. The sample lists 52,000 or so clones, about 81% occurring once. Germline V gives CDR1 SQVTM, CDR2 ANQGSEA. Trimming stripped 5 bases from V and 8 bases from J, with 21 bases between. The CDR3 spans 14 residues. As regards this clone: What it binds is not known.

Time point here: week 23, last vaccination. Each dose of the vaccine consisted of 300 ug of mutant IDH1 20-mer peptide, with topical imiquimod. Findings and caveats of the study: Of all patients, 85% to 95% showed vaccine-induced immune responses.

The source was PBMCs, collected from a glioma patient whose treatment included an IDH1 peptide vaccine. This chain joins TRBV29-1 and TRBJ1-2; D is undetermined. This sequence was found in a woman aged 40-49 years with glioma. Some clones in this sample may be carry-over from other donors' samples. The CDR3 DNA sequence: TGCAGCGTTTCTGTCGGGAGATCCGCCTTGGGCTACACCTTC. It encodes CSVSVGRSALGYTF.